This TCR beta chain was sequenced for a study of response to subunit inactivated influenza vaccine. Study-wide results and caveats: Every seasonal influenza vaccination brings in few new T cells, the authors suggested.

Worth noting for this clonotype: The antigen remains unidentified.

Germline V gene data show CDR1 as SNHLY and CDR2 as FYNNEI. Trimming shortened V by 11 bases and J by 4 bases, and 11 bases separated the two germline ends. The CDR3 extends over 12 amino acids. TCRdb itself ran the RT-PCR reads through MiXCR, one entry per CDR3 protein. The table shows 550,000 to 800,000 distinct CDR3 sequences, with approximately 14% occurring only once. The sequencing used PBMCs from blood, collected 11 to 12 days after vaccination. This TCR was recovered from a man in his forties or fifties who received an inactivated influenza vaccine. The chain links TRBV2 to TRBJ1-4; weak D call: TRBD1 (5 bases). DNA of the CDR3: TGTGCCGACCGGGACGGTAATGAAAAACTGTTTTTT. Translated, it gives CADRDGNEKLFF.